This TCR beta chain was identified in a study of graft-versus-host responses after intestinal transplantation. The overall study: Each of the recipients got a multivisceral, liver-intestinal, or isolated intestinal transplant.

Worth noting for this clone: No antigen is known for it.

The study's findings and limits: Early post-transplant HvG declines tracked with peak circulating GvH clone levels.

V shed 2 bases and J shed 1 base, with 9 bases lying between them. The CDR3 is made up of 15 amino acids. The V gene's germline CDR1 is SGHTA and CDR2 FQGTGA. Clones were sequenced by immunoSEQ multiplex PCR, and TCRdb holds only the in-frame ones, with some missing. The sample has roughly 80,000 clones, roughly 87% seen once. The chain couples TRBV7-3 to TRBJ2-1, with D possibly being TRBD1 or TRBD2 (5 bases each). Sequenced here: unstimulated CD8+ T cells sorted from spleen or lymph node cells, sampled before transplant. The TCR was taken from a human donor who was the organ donor for an intestinal transplant. This CDR3 reads CASSLEWGSYNEQFF. CDR3 bases: TGTGCCAGCAGCTTAGAATGGGGGTCCTACAATGAGCAGTTCTTC.